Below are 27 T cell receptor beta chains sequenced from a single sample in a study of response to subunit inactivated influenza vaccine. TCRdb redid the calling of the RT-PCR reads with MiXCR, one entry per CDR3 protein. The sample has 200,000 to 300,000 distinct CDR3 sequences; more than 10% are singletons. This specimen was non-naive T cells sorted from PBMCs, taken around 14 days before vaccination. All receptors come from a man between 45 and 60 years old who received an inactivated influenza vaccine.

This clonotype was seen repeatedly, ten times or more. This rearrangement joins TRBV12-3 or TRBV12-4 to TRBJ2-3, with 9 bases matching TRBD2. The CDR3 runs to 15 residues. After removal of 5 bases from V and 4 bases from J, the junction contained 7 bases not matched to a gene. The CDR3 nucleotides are TGTGCCAGCAGTCCACGGACTAGCGCCGCAGATACGCAGTATTTT. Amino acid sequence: CASSPRTSAADTQYF.

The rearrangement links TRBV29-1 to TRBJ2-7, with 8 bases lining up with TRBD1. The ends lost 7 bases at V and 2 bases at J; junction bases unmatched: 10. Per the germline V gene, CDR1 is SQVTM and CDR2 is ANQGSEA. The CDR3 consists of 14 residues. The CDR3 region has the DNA TGCAGCGCCTTCAGGGGACAGGAGACCTACGAGCAGTACTTC. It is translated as CSAFRGQETYEQYF.

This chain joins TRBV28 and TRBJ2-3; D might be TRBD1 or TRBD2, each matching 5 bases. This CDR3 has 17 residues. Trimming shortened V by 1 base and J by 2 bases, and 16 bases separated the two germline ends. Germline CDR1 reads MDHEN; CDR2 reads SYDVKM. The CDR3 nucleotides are TGTGCCAGCAGTTTATCCCATGGTTGGGGGTACACAGATACGCAGTATTTT. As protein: CASSLSHGWGYTDTQYF.

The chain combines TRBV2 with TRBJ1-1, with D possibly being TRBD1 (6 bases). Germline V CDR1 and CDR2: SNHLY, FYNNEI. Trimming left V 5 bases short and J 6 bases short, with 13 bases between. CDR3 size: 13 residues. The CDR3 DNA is TGTGCCAGCAGTTACGCTTGGACAGCTGAAGCTTTCTTT. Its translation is CASSYAWTAEAFF.

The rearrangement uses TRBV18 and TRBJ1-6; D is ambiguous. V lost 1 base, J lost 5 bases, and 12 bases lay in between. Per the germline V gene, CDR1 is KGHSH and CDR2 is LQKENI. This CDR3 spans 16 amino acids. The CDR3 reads CASSPRRPVNNSPLHF. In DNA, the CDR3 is TGTGCCAGCTCACCACGGAGGCCGGTGAATAATTCACCCCTCCACTTT.

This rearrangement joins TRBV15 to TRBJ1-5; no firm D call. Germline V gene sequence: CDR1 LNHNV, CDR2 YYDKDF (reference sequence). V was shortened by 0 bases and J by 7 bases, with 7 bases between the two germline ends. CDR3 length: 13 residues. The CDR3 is CATSRDTGQPQHF. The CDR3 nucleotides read TGTGCCACCAGCAGAGATACGGGCCAGCCCCAGCATTTT.

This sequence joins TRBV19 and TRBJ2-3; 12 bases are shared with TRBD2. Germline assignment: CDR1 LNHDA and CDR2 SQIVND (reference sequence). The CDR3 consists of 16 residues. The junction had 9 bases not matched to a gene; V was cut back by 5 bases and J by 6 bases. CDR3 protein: CASSSLAGGPVDTQYF. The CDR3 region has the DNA TGTGCCAGTAGTTCCCTAGCGGGAGGGCCTGTGGATACGCAGTATTTT. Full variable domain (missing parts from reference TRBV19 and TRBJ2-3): DGGITQSPKYLFRKEGQNVTLSCEQNLNHDAMYWYRQDPGQGLRLIYYSQIVNDFQKGDIAEGYSVSREKKESFPLTVTSAQKNPTAFYLCASSSLAGGPVDTQYFGPGTRLTVL.

The CDR3 loop is CASSQDVTGQYF. The CDR3 DNA is TGTGCCAGCAGCCAAGATGTGACAGGCCAGTACTTC. The chain has TRBV3-1 and TRBJ2-7, with TRBD1 as a possible D gene (6 bases). Germline V gene data show CDR1 as LGHDT and CDR2 as YNNKEL (reference sequence). The CDR3 covers 12 residues. The V gene lost 0 bases and the J gene lost 10 bases, with 10 bases spanning the gap.

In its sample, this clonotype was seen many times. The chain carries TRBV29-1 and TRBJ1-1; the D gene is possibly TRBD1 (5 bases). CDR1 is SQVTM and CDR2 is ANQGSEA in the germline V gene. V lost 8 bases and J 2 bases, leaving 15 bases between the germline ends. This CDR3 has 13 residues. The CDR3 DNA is TGCAGCTATGGGGGGGTTCCTAACACTGAAGCTTTCTTT. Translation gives CSYGGVPNTEAFF.

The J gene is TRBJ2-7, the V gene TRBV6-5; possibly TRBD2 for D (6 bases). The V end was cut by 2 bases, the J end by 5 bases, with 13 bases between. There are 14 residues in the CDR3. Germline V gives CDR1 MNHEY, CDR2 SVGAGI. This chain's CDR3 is CASSYKAGSDEQYF. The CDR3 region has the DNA TGTGCCAGCAGTTACAAGGCGGGAAGCGACGAGCAGTACTTC.

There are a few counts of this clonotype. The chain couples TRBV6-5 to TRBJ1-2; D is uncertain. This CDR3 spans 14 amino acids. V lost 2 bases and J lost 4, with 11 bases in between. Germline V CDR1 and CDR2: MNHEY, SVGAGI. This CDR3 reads CASSYRPLLYGYTF. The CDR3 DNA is TGTGCCAGCAGTTACCGACCGTTACTCTATGGCTACACCTTC.

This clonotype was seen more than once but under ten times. The CDR3 DNA reads TGCAGCGCCCGTAGAAGACAGGGTGGCACAGATACGCAGTATTTT. Amino acids: CSARRRQGGTDTQYF. The chain employs TRBV29-1 and TRBJ2-3, with 7 bases identical to TRBD1. V was clipped by 7 bases and J by 1 base; unmatched bases: 11. Germline loops: CDR1 SQVTM, CDR2 ANQGSEA. CDR3 length: 15 residues.

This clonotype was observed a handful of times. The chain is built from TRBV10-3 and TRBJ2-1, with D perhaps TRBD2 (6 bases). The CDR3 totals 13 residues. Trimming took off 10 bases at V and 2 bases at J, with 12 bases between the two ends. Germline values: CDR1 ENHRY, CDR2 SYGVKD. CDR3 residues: CATRGGTYNEQFF. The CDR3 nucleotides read TGTGCCACCCGGGGCGGGACCTACAATGAGCAGTTCTTC.

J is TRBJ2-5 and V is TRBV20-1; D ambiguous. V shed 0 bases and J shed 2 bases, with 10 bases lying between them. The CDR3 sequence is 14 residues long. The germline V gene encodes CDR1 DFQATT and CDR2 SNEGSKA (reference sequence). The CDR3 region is CSARDLTAQETQYF. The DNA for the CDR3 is TGCAGTGCTAGAGATTTAACAGCACAAGAGACCCAGTACTTC.

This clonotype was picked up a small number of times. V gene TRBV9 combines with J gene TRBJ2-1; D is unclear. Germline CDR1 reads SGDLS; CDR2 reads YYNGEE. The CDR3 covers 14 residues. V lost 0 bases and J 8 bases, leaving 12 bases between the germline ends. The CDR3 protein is CASSVETNIDEQFF. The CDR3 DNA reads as TGTGCCAGCAGCGTAGAAACTAACATAGATGAGCAGTTCTTC.

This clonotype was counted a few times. CDR3 DNA sequence: TGCGCCAGCAGCCAAGATCCCGGACCCTTGGGCGAGCAGTACTTC. Its protein product is CASSQDPGPLGEQYF. The genes are TRBV4-1 and TRBJ2-7, with D uncertain. CDR3 length equals 15 residues. V was shortened by 0 bases and J by 6 bases, with 15 bases between the two germline ends. The V gene's germline CDR1 is MGHRA and CDR2 YSYEKL.

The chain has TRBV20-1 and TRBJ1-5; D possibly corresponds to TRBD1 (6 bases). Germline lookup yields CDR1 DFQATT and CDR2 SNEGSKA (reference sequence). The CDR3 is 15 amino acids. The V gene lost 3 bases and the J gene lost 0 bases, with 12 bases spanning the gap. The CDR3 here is CSARGDTFSNQPQHF. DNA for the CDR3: TGCAGTGCTAGGGGGGACACTTTTAGCAATCAGCCCCAGCATTTT.

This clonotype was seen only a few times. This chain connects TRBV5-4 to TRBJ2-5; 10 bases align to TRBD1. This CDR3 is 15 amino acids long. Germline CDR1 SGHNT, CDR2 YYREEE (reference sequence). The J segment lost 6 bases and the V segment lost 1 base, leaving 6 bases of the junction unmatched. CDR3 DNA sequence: TGTGCCAGCAGCTTGAGTAGGGACAGGGGAAAGACCCAGTACTTC. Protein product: CASSLSRDRGKTQYF. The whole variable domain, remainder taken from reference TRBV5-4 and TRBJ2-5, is ETGVTQSPTHLIKTRGQQVTLRCSSQSGHNTVSWYQQALGQGPQFIFQYYREEENGRGNFPPRFSGLQFPNYSSELNVNALELDDSALYLCASSLSRDRGKTQYFGPGTRLLVL.

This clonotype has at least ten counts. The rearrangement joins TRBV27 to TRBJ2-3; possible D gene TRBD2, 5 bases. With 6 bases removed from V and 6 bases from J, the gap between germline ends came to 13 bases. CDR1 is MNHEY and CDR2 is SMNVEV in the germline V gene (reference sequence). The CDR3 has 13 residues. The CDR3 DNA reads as TGTGCCAGCAGCGCCCGGGGTTGGGATACGCAGTATTTT. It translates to CASSARGWDTQYF.

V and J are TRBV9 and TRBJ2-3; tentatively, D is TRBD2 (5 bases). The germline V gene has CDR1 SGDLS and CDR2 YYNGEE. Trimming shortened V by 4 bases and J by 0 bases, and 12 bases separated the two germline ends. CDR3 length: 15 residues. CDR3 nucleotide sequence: TGTGCCAGCAGCCCCGGTCCGGGGAGCACAGATACGCAGTATTTT. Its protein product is CASSPGPGSTDTQYF.

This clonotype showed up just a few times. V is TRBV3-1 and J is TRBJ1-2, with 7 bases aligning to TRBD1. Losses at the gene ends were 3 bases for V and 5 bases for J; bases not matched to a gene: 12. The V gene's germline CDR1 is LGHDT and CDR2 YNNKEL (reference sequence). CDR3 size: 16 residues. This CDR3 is CASSHHDREGTYGYTF. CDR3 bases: TGTGCCAGCAGCCATCACGACAGGGAAGGGACATATGGCTACACCTTC.

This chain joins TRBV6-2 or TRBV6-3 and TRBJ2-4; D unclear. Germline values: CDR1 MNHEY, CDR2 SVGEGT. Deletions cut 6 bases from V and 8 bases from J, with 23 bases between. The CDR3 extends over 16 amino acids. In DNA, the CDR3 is TGTGCCAGCAGCTCCACCTTGGCTGTTATTTTGGACATTCAGTACTTC. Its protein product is CASSSTLAVILDIQYF.

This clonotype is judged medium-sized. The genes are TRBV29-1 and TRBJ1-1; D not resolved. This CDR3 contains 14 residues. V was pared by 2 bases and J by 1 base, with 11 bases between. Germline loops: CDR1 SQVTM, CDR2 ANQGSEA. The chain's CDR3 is CSVEPPARNTEAFF. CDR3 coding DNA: TGCAGCGTTGAACCCCCGGCCAGGAACACTGAAGCTTTCTTT.

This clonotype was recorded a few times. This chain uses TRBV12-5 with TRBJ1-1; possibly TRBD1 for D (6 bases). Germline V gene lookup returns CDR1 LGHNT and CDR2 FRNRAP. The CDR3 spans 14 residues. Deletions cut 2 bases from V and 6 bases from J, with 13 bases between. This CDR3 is CASGLTGQTAEAFF. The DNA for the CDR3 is TGTGCTAGTGGTTTGACAGGACAGACCGCTGAAGCTTTCTTT. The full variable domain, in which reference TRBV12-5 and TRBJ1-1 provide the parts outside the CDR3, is DARVTQTPRHKVTEMGQEVTMRCQPILGHNTVFWYRQTMMQGLELLAYFRNRAPLDDSGMPKDRFSAEMPDATLATLKIQPSEPRDSAVYFCASGLTGQTAEAFFGQGTRLTVV.

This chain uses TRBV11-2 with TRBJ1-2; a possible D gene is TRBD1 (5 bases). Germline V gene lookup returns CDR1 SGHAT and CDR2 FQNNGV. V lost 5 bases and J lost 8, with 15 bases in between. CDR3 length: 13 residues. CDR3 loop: CASSRGAADGYTF. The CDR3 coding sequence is TGTGCCAGCAGCAGGGGCGCTGCGGACGGCTACACCTTC.

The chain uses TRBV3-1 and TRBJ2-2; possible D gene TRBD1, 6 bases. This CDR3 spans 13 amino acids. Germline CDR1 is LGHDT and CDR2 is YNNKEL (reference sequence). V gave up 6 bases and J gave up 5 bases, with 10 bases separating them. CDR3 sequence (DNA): TGTGCCAGCAGATTACAGGGTACCGGGGAGCTGTTTTTT. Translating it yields CASRLQGTGELFF.

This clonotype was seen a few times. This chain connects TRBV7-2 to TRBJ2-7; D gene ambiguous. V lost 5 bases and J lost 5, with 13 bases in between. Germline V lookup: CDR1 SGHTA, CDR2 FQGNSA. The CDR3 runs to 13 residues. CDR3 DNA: TGTGCCAGCAGCCCCCAGCCGCAAAACGAGCAGTACTTC. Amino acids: CASSPQPQNEQYF.